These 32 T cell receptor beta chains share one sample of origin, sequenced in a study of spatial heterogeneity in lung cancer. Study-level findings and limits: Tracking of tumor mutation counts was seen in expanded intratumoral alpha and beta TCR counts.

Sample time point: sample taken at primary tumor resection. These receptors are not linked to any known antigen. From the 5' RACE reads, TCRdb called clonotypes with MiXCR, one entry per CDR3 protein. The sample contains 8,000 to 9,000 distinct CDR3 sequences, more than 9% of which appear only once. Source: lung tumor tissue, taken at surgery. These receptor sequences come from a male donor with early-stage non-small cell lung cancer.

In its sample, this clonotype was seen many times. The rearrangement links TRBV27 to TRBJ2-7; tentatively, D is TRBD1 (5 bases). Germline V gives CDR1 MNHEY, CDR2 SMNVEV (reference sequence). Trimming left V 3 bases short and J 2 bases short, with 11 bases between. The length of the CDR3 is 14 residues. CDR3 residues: CASSLQGRAYEQYF. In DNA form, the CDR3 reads TGTGCCAGCAGTTTGCAGGGCAGAGCCTACGAGCAGTACTTC.

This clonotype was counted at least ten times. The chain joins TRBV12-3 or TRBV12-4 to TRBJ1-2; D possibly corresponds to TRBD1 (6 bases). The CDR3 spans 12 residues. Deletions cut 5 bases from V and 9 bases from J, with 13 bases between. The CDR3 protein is CASSQGQRSYTF. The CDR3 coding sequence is TGTGCCAGCAGTCAAGGACAGAGAAGCTACACCTTC.

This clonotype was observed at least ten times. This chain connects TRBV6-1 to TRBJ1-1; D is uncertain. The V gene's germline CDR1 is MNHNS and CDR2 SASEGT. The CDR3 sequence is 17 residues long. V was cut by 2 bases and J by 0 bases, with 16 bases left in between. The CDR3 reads CASSEMTPGSLNTEAFF. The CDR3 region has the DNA TGTGCCAGCAGTGAAATGACCCCCGGCAGCCTGAACACTGAAGCTTTCTTT.

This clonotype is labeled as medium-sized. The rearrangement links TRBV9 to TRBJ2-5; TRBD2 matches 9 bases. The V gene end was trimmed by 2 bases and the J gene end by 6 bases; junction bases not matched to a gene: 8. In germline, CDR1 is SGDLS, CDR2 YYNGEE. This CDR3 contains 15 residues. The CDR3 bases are TGTGCCAGCAGCGTGGATCTAGCGGGACGGAAGACCCAGTACTTC. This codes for CASSVDLAGRKTQYF.

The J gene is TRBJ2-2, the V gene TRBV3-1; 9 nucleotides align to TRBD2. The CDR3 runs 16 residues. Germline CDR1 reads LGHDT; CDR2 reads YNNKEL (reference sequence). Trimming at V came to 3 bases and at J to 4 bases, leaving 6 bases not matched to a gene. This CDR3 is CASSHHSGSVTGELFF. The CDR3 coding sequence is TGTGCCAGCAGCCACCATAGCGGGAGTGTCACCGGGGAGCTGTTTTTT.

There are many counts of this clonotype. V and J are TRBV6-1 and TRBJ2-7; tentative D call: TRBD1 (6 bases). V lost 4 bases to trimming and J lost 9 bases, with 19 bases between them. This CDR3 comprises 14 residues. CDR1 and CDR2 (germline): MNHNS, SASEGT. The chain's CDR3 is CASSATTDRTGQYV. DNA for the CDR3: TGTGCCAGCAGTGCAACAACCGACAGGACCGGGCAGTACGTC.

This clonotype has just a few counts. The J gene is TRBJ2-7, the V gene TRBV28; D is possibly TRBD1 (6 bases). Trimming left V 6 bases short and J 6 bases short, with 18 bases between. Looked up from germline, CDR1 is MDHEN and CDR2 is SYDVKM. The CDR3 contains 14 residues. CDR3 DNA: TGTGCCAGCAGAGAAACAGGGATCCCTGGCGAGCAGTACTTC. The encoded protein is CASRETGIPGEQYF.

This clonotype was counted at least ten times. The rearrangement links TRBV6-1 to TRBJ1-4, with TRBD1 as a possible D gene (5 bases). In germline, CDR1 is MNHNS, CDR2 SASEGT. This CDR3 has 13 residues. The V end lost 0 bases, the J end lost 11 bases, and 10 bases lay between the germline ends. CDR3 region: CASSEARQGKLFF. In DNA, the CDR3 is TGTGCCAGCAGTGAAGCGCGGCAGGGTAAACTGTTTTTT.

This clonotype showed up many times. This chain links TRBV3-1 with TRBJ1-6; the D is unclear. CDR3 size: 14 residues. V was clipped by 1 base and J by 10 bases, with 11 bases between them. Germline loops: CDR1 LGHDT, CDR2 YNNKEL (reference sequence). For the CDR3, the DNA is TGTGCCAGCAGCCAAGGCGGCGGGAACTCACCCCTCCACTTT. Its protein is CASSQGGGNSPLHF.

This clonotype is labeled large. CDR3 protein: CASSLARTGGYGYTF. Here the CDR3 DNA reads TGTGCCAGCAGCTTAGCCAGGACAGGGGGCTATGGCTACACCTTC. The chain recombines TRBV7-2 with TRBJ1-2, with TRBD1 matching over 10 bases. V lost 0 bases and J lost 4; bases outside the gene matches: 2. The CDR3 totals 15 residues. The germline V gene encodes CDR1 SGHTA and CDR2 FQGNSA.

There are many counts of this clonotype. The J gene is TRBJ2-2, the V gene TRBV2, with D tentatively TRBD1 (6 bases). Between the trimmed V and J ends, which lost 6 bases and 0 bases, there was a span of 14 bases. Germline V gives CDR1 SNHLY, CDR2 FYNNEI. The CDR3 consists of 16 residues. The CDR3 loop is CASSKRQATNTGELFF. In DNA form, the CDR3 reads TGTGCCAGCAGCAAGAGACAGGCGACGAACACCGGGGAGCTGTTTTTT.

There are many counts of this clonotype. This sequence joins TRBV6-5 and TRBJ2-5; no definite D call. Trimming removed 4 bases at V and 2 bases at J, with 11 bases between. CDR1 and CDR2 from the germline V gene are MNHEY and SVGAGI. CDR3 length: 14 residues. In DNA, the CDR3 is TGTGCCAGCAGTTCCTACAGTGTACAAGAGACCCAGTACTTC. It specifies CASSSYSVQETQYF.

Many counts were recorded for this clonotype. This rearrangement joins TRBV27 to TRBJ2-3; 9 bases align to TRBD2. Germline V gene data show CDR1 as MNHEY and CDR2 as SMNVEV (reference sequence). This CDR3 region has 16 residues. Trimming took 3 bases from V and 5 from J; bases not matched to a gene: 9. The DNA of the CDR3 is TGTGCCAGCAGTTTGAGCTCGGCGGGGGGGCAAGATACGCAGTATTTT. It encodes CASSLSSAGGQDTQYF.

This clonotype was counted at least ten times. CDR3 DNA sequence: TGTGCCAGCAGCGGGACAGACTATGGCTACACCTTC. Its protein is CASSGTDYGYTF. The gene calls are TRBV6-2 or TRBV6-3 and TRBJ1-2; 7 bases are a match to TRBD1. V gave up 6 bases and J gave up 3 bases; unmatched junction bases: 1. Germline CDR1 MNHEY, CDR2 SVGEGT. There are 12 residues in the CDR3.

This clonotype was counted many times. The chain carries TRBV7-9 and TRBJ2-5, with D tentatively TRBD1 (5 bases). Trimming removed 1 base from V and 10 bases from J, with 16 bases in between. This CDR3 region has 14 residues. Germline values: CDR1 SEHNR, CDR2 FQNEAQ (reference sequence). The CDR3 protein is CASSLDVGRGVQYF. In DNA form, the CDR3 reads TGTGCCAGCAGCTTAGATGTGGGGCGTGGAGTCCAGTACTTC.

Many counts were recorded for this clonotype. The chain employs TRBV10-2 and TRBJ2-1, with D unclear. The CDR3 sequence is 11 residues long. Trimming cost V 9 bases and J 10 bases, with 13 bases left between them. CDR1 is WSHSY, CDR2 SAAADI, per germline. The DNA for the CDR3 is TGCGCCAGTCAGATGGGTGTGGAGCAGTTCTTC. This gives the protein CASQMGVEQFF.

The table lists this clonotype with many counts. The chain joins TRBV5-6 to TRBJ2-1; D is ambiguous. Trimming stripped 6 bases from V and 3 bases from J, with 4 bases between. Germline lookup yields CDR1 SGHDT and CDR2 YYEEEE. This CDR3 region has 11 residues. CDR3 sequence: CASTYYNEQFF. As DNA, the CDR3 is TGTGCCAGCACGTACTACAATGAGCAGTTCTTC.

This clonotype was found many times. Here the CDR3 DNA reads TGTGCCAGCAGCTTATATGCTGGCAGGACCGCAAACACTGAAGCTTTCTTT. As protein: CASSLYAGRTANTEAFF. The chain is built from TRBV7-2 and TRBJ1-1, with D uncertain. Trimming shortened V by 2 bases and J by 2 bases, and 18 bases separated the two germline ends. The germline gives CDR1 SGHTA, CDR2 FQGNSA. The length of the CDR3 is 17 residues.

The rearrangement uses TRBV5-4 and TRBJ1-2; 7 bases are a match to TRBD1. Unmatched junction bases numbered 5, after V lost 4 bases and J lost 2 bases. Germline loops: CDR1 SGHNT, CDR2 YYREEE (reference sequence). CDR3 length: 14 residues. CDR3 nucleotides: TGTGCCAGCAGCGAAAAACAGGGGAACTATGGCTACACCTTC. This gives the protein CASSEKQGNYGYTF.

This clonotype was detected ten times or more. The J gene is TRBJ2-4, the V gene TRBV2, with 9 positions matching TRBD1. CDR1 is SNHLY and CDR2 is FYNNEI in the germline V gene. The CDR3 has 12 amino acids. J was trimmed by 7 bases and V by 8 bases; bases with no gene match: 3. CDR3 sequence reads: CASGTGRNIQYF. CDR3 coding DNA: TGTGCCAGCGGGACAGGGCGGAACATTCAGTACTTC.

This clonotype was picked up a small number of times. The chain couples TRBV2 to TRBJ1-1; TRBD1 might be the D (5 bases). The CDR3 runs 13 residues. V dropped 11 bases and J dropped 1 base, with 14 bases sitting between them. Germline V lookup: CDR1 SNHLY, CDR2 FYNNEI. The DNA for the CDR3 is TGTGCCGGGGGGACGAAAGGGAACACTGAAGCTTTCTTT. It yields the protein CAGGTKGNTEAFF.

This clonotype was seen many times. This CDR3 reads CASSYSNNGAPGDTQYF. CDR3 DNA sequence: TGTGCCAGCAGTTACTCAAATAACGGGGCACCGGGAGATACGCAGTATTTT. V is TRBV6-5 and J is TRBJ2-3; the D gene could be TRBD1 or TRBD2 (5 bases each). V was pared by 0 bases and J by 5 bases, with 18 bases between. This CDR3 has 17 residues. Germline loops: CDR1 MNHEY, CDR2 SVGAGI.

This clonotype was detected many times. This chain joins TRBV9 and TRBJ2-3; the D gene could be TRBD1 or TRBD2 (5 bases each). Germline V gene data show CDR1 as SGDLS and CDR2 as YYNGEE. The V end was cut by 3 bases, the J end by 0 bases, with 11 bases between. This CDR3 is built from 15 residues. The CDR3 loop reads CASSGGVTSTDTQYF. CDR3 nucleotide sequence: TGTGCCAGCAGCGGAGGGGTTACTAGCACAGATACGCAGTATTTT.

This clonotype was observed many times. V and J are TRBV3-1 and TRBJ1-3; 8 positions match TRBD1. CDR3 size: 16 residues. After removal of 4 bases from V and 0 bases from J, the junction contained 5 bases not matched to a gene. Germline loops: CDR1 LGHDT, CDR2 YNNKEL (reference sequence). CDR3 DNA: TGTGCCAGCAGCCCGACAGGGGCATTCTCTGGAAACACCATATATTTT. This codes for CASSPTGAFSGNTIYF.

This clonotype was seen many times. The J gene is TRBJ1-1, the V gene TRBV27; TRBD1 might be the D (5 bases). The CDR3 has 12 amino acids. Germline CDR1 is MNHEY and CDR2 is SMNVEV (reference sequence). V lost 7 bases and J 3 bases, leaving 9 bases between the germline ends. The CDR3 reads CASKLGDTEAFF. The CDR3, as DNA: TGTGCCAGCAAGTTGGGGGACACTGAAGCTTTCTTT.

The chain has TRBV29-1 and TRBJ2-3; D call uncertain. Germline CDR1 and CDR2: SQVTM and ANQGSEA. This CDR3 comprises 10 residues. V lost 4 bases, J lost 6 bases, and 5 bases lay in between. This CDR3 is CSVGMDTQYF. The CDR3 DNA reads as TGCAGCGTTGGTATGGATACGCAGTATTTT.

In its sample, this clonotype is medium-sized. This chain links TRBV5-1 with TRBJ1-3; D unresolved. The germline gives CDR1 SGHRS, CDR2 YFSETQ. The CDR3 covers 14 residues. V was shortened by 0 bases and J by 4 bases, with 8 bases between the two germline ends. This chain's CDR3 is CASSLGVDGNTIYF. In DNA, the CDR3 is TGCGCCAGCAGCTTGGGGGTAGACGGAAACACCATATATTTT.

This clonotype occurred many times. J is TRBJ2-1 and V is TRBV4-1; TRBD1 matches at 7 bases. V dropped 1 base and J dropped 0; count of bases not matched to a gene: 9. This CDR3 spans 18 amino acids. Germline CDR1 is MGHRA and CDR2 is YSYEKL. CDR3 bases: TGCGCCAGCAGCCAAGTCTTTTCGGACAGGTCCTCCTACAATGAGCAGTTCTTC. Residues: CASSQVFSDRSSYNEQFF.

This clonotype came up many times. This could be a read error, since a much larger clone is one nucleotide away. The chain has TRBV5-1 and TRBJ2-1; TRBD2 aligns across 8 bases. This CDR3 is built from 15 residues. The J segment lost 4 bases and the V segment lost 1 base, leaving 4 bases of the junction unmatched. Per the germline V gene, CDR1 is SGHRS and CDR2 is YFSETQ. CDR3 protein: CASSLKCGRYNEQFF. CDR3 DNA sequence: TGCGCCAGCAGCTTGAAGTGCGGGAGGTACAATGAGCAGTTCTTC. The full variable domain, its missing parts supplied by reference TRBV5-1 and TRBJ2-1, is KAGVTQTPRYLIKTRGQQVTLSCSPISGHRSVSWYQQTPGQGLQFLFEYFSETQRNKGNFPGRFSGRQFSNSRSEMNVSTLELGDSALYLCASSLKCGRYNEQFFGPGTRLTVL.

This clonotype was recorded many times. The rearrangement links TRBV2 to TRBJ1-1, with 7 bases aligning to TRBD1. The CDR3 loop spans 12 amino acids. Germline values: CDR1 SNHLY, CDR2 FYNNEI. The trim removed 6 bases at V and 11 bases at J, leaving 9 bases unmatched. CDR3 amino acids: CASSVTGYDAFF. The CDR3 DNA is TGTGCCAGCAGCGTGACAGGGTATGACGCTTTCTTT.

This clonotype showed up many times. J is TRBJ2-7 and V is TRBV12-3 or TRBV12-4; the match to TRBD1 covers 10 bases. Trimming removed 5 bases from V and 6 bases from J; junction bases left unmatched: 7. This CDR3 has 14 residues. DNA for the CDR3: TGTGCCAGCAGTCCCGCTGGGACAGGGGCCGAGCAGTACTTC. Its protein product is CASSPAGTGAEQYF.

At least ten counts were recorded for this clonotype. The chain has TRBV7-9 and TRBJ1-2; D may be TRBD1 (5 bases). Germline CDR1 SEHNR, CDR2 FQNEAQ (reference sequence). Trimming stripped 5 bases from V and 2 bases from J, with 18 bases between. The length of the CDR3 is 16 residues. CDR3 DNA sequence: TGTGCCAGCAGCCCCGGATATGGGGGTACGAACTATGGCTACACCTTC. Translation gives CASSPGYGGTNYGYTF.